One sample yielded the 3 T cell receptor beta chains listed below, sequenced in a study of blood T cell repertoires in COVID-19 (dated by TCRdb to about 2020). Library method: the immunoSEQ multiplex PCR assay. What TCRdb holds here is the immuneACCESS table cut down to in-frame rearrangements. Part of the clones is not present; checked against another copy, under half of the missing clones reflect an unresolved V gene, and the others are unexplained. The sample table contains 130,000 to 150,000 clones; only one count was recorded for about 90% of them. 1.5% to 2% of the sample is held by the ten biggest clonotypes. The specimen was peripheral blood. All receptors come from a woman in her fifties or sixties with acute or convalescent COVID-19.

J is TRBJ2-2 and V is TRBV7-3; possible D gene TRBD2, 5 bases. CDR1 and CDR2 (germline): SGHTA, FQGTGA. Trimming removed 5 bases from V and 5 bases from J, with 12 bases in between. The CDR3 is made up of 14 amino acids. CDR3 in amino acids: CASSPTRVTGELFF. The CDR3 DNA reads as TGTGCCAGCAGCCCTACTAGGGTTACCGGGGAGCTGTTTTTT.

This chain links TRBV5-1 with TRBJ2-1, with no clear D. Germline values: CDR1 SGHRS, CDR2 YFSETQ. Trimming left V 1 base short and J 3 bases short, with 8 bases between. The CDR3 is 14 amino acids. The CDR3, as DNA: TGCGCCAGCAGCTTGAAGAGCGACTACAATGAGCAGTTCTTC. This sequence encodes CASSLKSDYNEQFF.

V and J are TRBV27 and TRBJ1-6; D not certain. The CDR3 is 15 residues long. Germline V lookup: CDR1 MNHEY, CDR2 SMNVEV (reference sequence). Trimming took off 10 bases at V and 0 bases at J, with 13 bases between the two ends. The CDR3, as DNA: TGTGCCACCACCGGAGCGAGCTCCTATAATTCACCCCTCCACTTT. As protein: CATTGASSYNSPLHF.